Below, one T cell receptor (beta chain) is given with its context. The target antigen is unknown. The sample originates from a study of T cell responses to AZD1222 COVID-19 vaccine. Study at large: Second-dose intervals of approximately 4 or approximately 12 weeks were pooled.

Broader study findings: Baseline serostatus was positive in only six AZD1222 recipients. Close to half of all spike-specific TCRs reportedly target regions of the variants that are unmutated.

This CDR3 contains 15 residues. The V and J ends lost 0 bases and 8 bases respectively, with 14 bases between them. CDR1 is SGHRS and CDR2 is YFSETQ in the germline V gene. Method: immunoSEQ multiplex PCR; TCRdb's copy keeps in-frame clones and lacks some. The repertoire holds about 120,000 clones, with approximately 90% as singletons. The receptor comes from an adult in good health. The source material was peripheral blood, sampled on day 0 of AZD1222 vaccination. J is TRBJ1-4 and V is TRBV5-1, with TRBD1 as a possible D gene (6 bases). CDR3 sequence: CASSLAARGGEKLFF. CDR3 nucleotide sequence: TGCGCCAGCAGCTTGGCCGCCAGGGGTGGGGAAAAACTGTTTTTT.